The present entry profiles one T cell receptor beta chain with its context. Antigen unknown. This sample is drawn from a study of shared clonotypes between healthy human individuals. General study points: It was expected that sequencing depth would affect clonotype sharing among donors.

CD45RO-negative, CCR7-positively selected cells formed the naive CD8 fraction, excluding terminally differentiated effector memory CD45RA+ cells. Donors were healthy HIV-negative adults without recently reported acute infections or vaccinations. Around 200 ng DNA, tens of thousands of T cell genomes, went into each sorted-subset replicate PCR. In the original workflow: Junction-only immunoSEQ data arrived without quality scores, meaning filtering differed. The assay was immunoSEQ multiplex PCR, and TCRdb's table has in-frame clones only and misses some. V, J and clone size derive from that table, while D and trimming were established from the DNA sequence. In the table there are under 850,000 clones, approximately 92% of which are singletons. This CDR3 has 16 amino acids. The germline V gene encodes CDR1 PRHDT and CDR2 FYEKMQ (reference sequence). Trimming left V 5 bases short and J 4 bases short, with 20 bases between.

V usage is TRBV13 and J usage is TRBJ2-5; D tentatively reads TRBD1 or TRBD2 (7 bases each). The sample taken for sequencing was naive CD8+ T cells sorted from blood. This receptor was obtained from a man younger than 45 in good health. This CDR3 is CASSPRPSRGGETQYF. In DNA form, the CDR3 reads TGTGCCAGCAGCCCCCGACCCAGCAGGGGGGGAGAGACCCAGTACTTC.